These T cell receptor beta chains were read from a single sample in a study of blood T cells in healthy people across ages. A single record per CDR3 protein comes from TCRdb applying MiXCR to the 5' RACE reads. There are 650,000 to 800,000 distinct CDR3 sequences in the sample; 52% occur only once, and approximately 13% lies in the top ten. The material sequenced was blood. These receptors all stem from a woman older than 75 in good health. CDR3s include the opening cysteine and the closing phenylalanine or tryptophan. The order of the fields is V gene, J gene, CDR3 length, CDR3 protein.

v_gene: TRBV30
j_gene: TRBJ2-7
len: 14
CDR3aa: CAWSSKGGYDEQYF

v_gene: TRBV20-1
j_gene: TRBJ2-1
len: 16
CDR3aa: CSARDVLAGEAMSSSF

v_gene: TRBV10-3
j_gene: TRBJ2-2
len: 15
CDR3aa: CAISEQGSNTGELFF

v_gene: TRBV5-1
j_gene: TRBJ1-2
len: 17
CDR3aa: CASSLSAGRDLHYGYTF

v_gene: TRBV28
j_gene: TRBJ1-1
len: 12
CDR3aa: CASRDSGTEAFF

v_gene: TRBV15
j_gene: TRBJ2-7
len: 16
CDR3aa: CATSREGVRGLYEQYF

v_gene: TRBV20-1
j_gene: TRBJ2-5
len: 15
CDR3aa: CSAQRGTARAETQYF

v_gene: TRBV6-5
j_gene: TRBJ1-2
len: 14
CDR3aa: CASSTTGGSYGYTF

v_gene: TRBV11-2
j_gene: TRBJ2-3
len: 12
CDR3aa: CASSFTVDTQYF

v_gene: TRBV20-1
j_gene: TRBJ1-6
len: 15
CDR3aa: CSASTGSSYNSPLHF

v_gene: TRBV3-1
j_gene: TRBJ1-5
len: 14
CDR3aa: CASSLGRAGQPQHF

v_gene: TRBV7-9
j_gene: TRBJ2-3
len: 17
CDR3aa: CASSPRQGRGSADTQYF

v_gene: TRBV12-5
j_gene: TRBJ2-3
len: 13
CDR3aa: CASGIGMSDTQYF

v_gene: TRBV12-3/TRBV12-4
j_gene: TRBJ2-2
len: 17
CDR3aa: CASSFDRGPLSVKELFF

v_gene: TRBV10-3
j_gene: TRBJ2-1
len: 15
CDR3aa: CATLVGQGGQETQFF

v_gene: TRBV20-1
j_gene: TRBJ2-3
len: 13
CDR3aa: CSARGISTDTQYF

v_gene: TRBV15
j_gene: TRBJ2-5
len: 15
CDR3aa: CATSRVPTGSKTQYF

v_gene: TRBV9
j_gene: TRBJ2-1
len: 17
CDR3aa: CASSVASGRGSYNEQFF

v_gene: TRBV2
j_gene: TRBJ1-2
len: 14
CDR3aa: CASSVDKPNYGYTF

v_gene: TRBV5-1
j_gene: TRBJ2-2
len: 12
CDR3aa: CASSQGAWELFF

v_gene: TRBV6-1
j_gene: TRBJ2-7
len: 15
CDR3aa: CASSAYTGYSYEQYF

v_gene: TRBV6-2/TRBV6-3
j_gene: TRBJ1-1
len: 18
CDR3aa: CASSYLRTGRLGYTEAFF

v_gene: TRBV6-5
j_gene: -
len: 13
CDR3aa: CASKDLGKGEQYF

v_gene: TRBV4-1
j_gene: TRBJ2-7
len: 16
CDR3aa: CASSHLYQGGPYEQYF

v_gene: TRBV7-2
j_gene: TRBJ2-3
len: 16
CDR3aa: CASSLGSSGSTDTQYF

v_gene: TRBV6-5
j_gene: TRBJ1-6
len: 16
CDR3aa: CASSTSGQGANSPLHF

v_gene: TRBV5-5
j_gene: TRBJ2-7
len: 15
CDR3aa: CASSLVAGTDIEQYF

v_gene: TRBV12-3/TRBV12-4
j_gene: -
len: 14
CDR3aa: CASSLGRGYNGQYF

v_gene: TRBV29-1
j_gene: TRBJ1-2
len: 14
CDR3aa: CSVEVGGGSYGYTF